The clone carrying this T cell receptor beta chain was counted a few times. Antigen specificity is unknown. The entry originates in a study of response to subunit inactivated influenza vaccine. Findings of the study overall: Each seasonal influenza vaccination recruits few new T cells, the authors suggested.

TCRdb analysed the RT-PCR reads with MiXCR anew, one entry per CDR3 protein. The sample lists around 570,000 distinct CDR3 sequences, 11% occurring once. This CDR3 comprises 14 residues. Germline V gene lookup returns CDR1 SGHRS and CDR2 YFSETQ. Trimming cost V 4 bases and J 10 bases, with 19 bases left between them. The same sample was also studied in work on T cells expressing NK-cell markers. As that study records: A 5'RACE template switching approach incorporating UMIs was used to make TCR beta cDNA. The contribution of dominant NKG2C+ clonotypes to CD8+ T cells in five to seven donors was roughly 1.0-7.5%. Clones of NKG2C+ T cells that had expanded were of unclear HCMV specificity.

The chain has TRBV5-1 and TRBJ2-3; maybe TRBD2 (6 bases). This sequence originates from a man in his fifties who received an inactivated influenza vaccine. Source: PBMCs from blood, taken on the day of vaccination. CDR3 coding DNA: TGCGCCAGCAGCGTACCGGGAGCCAAGGCGGCGCAGTATTTT. Its protein product is CASSVPGAKAAQYF.